These 30 T cell receptor beta chains originate from one sample sequenced in a study of blood T cell repertoires in COVID-19. Assay: immunoSEQ multiplex PCR; the TCRdb copy retains only in-frame clones and omits some. The sample shows around 32,000 clones, approximately 93% of them seen only once. The sequencing sample was made of peripheral blood. Source of these receptors: a male donor with active COVID-19.

V is TRBV19 and J is TRBJ1-1; 8 bases line up with TRBD1. Germline lookup yields CDR1 LNHDA and CDR2 SQIVND (reference sequence). After removal of 11 bases from V and 0 bases from J, the junction contained 17 bases not matched to a gene. The CDR3 sequence is 17 residues long. Here the CDR3 DNA reads TGTGCCCTAAGCCCCCTCCGGGACAGGAGAATGAACACTGAAGCTTTCTTT. It codes for CALSPLRDRRMNTEAFF.

The gene calls are TRBV5-1 and TRBJ1-4; D is unclear. Germline CDR1 is SGHRS and CDR2 is YFSETQ. Trimming removed 0 bases at V and 5 bases at J, with 5 bases between. The CDR3 spans 13 residues. The CDR3 sequence: CASSLVPNEKLFF. Written as DNA, the CDR3 is TGCGCCAGCAGCTTGGTTCCGAATGAAAAACTGTTTTTT.

V is TRBV6-5 and J is TRBJ1-2, with TRBD1 identical over 7 bases. Germline loops: CDR1 MNHEY, CDR2 SVGAGI. After removal of 4 bases from V and 8 bases from J, the junction contained 10 bases not matched to a gene. The CDR3 extends over 14 amino acids. This CDR3 is CASSSRQGTRGYTF. In DNA, the CDR3 is TGTGCCAGCAGTTCGAGACAGGGTACTAGGGGCTACACCTTC.

The rearrangement joins TRBV3-1 (or the pseudogene TRBV3-2) to TRBJ2-5; 8 nucleotides agree with TRBD1. Germline V gene sequence: CDR1 LGHDT, CDR2 YNNKEL (reference sequence). The CDR3 consists of 14 residues. Losses at the gene ends were 2 bases for V and 3 bases for J; bases not matched to a gene: 2. The CDR3 sequence is CASSQLTGEETQYF. The CDR3 DNA reads as TGTGCCAGCAGCCAATTGACAGGGGAAGAGACCCAGTACTTC.

The chain has TRBV7-2 and TRBJ2-2; D possibly corresponds to TRBD1 (6 bases). V lost 5 bases and J 6 bases, leaving 13 bases between the germline ends. Germline V gene lookup returns CDR1 SGHTA and CDR2 FQGNSA. There are 14 residues in the CDR3. The DNA for the CDR3 is TGTGCCAGCAGCATAAACAGGGTACCCGGGGAGCTGTTTTTT. This translates into CASSINRVPGELFF.

This sequence joins TRBV7-2 and TRBJ2-2, with a tentative D call TRBD1 (6 bases). Germline CDR1 SGHTA, CDR2 FQGNSA. The CDR3 covers 15 residues. V dropped 2 bases and J dropped 8 bases, with 15 bases sitting between them. CDR3 bases: TGTGCCAGCAGCTTATCTTTGGGGGCCTTTGGGGAGCTGTTTTTT. Translating gives CASSLSLGAFGELFF. Complete variable domain (other parts from reference TRBV7-2 and TRBJ2-2): GAGVSQSPSNKVTEKGKDVELRCDPISGHTALYWYRQSLGQGLEFLIYFQGNSAPDKSGLPSDRFSAERTGGSVSTLTIQRTQQEDSAVYLCASSLSLGAFGELFFGEGSRLTVL.

The rearrangement uses TRBV7-9 and TRBJ1-4, with D maybe TRBD1 (5 bases). This CDR3 comprises 15 residues. Trimming stripped 5 bases from V and 2 bases from J, with 12 bases between. Germline CDR1 reads SEHNR; CDR2 reads FQNEAQ (reference sequence). The CDR3 DNA is TGTGCCAGCAGCCCGGTTGGGGGGACTAATGAAAAACTGTTTTTT. It is translated as CASSPVGGTNEKLFF. Full variable domain (missing parts from reference TRBV7-9 and TRBJ1-4): DTGVSQNPRHKITKRGQNVTFRCDPISEHNRLYWYRQTLGQGPEFLTYFQNEAQLEKSRLLSDRFSAERPKGSFSTLEIQRTEQGDSAMYLCASSPVGGTNEKLFFGSGTQLSVL.

V gene TRBV5-1 combines with J gene TRBJ2-2; tentative D call: TRBD1 (6 bases). CDR1 is SGHRS and CDR2 is YFSETQ in the germline V gene. CDR3 length: 15 amino acids. Trimming removed 4 bases from V and 6 bases from J, with 16 bases in between. In DNA, the CDR3 is TGCGCCAGCAGCCCGGACCGCACAGGGTCCGGGGAGCTGTTTTTT. Translation: CASSPDRTGSGELFF.

The CDR3 reads CASSYSGTGVTYEQYF. In nucleotides, the CDR3 is TGTGCCAGCAGTTATTCCGGGACAGGGGTAACCTACGAGCAGTACTTC. V is TRBV6-5 and J is TRBJ2-7, with TRBD1 matching over 10 bases. Trimming took 3 bases from V and 2 from J; bases not matched to a gene: 7. The CDR3 runs to 16 residues. Germline-derived CDR1 and CDR2 are MNHEY and SVGAGI.

CDR3: CASSPDSLSGANVLTF. The CDR3 DNA is TGTGCCAGCAGCCCAGACAGTCTCTCTGGGGCCAACGTCCTGACTTTC. J is TRBJ2-6 and V is TRBV7-9, with D possibly being TRBD1 (5 bases). CDR3 size: 16 residues. Trimming stripped 5 bases from V and 0 bases from J, with 11 bases between. Germline lookup yields CDR1 SEHNR and CDR2 FQNEAQ (reference sequence).

The V call is TRBV6-6, the J call TRBJ1-3, with D maybe TRBD1 (5 bases). V was shortened by 10 bases and J by 1 base, with 11 bases between the two germline ends. The V gene's germline CDR1 is MNHNY and CDR2 SVGAGI (reference sequence). The CDR3 spans 13 residues. The CDR3 nucleotides read TGTGCCACCCGGGGGGGGTCTGGAAACACCATATATTTT. Encoded protein: CATRGGSGNTIYF.

This clone has a single count. The chain has TRBV12-3 or TRBV12-4 and TRBJ2-1, with D possibly TRBD1 on 6 matching bases. Trimming shortened V by 5 bases and J by 12 bases, and 14 bases separated the two germline ends. CDR3 length: 12 amino acids. CDR3 loop: CASSLSGVVQFF. In DNA, the CDR3 is TGTGCCAGCAGTCTCTCAGGGGTGGTGCAGTTCTTC.

The chain is built from TRBV19 and TRBJ1-2; D remains ambiguous. This CDR3 comprises 13 residues. Germline values: CDR1 LNHDA, CDR2 SQIVND (reference sequence). Between the trimmed V and J ends, which lost 9 bases and 2 bases, there was a span of 13 bases. CDR3 nucleotides: TGTGCCAGCCGGGGTAACCCCAACTATGGCTACACCTTC. It is translated as CASRGNPNYGYTF.

The chain is built from TRBV6-5 and TRBJ2-3; 7 bases align to TRBD1. The CDR3 extends over 14 amino acids. The germline V gene has CDR1 MNHEY and CDR2 SVGAGI. V shed 1 base and J 10 bases; nucleotides not matched to a gene: 8. The CDR3 sequence is CASSYYRGQGAQYF. The CDR3 bases are TGTGCCAGCAGTTACTACAGGGGTCAGGGTGCGCAGTATTTT.

V usage is TRBV19 and J usage is TRBJ1-2, with 8 nucleotides matching TRBD1. The ends lost 7 bases at V and 3 bases at J; junction bases unmatched: 4. The CDR3 sequence is 13 residues long. Germline values: CDR1 LNHDA, CDR2 SQIVND (reference sequence). The CDR3 DNA reads as TGTGCCAGTAAGGACAGGGTGGACTATGGCTACACCTTC. Its protein product is CASKDRVDYGYTF.

The chain combines TRBV19 with TRBJ2-2; 7 bases match TRBD2. From germline, CDR1 is LNHDA and CDR2 SQIVND (reference sequence). CDR3 length equals 15 residues. V was clipped by 3 bases and J by 4 bases; unmatched bases: 5. The CDR3 sequence: CASSIGGGVTGELFF. The DNA of the CDR3 is TGTGCCAGTAGTATTGGCGGGGGAGTCACCGGGGAGCTGTTTTTT.

CDR3 loop: CASSHQTGSSREQYF. CDR3 nucleotides: TGTGCCAGCAGCCACCAGACAGGGAGCAGCCGCGAGCAGTACTTC. The chain couples TRBV3-1 (or the pseudogene TRBV3-2) to TRBJ2-7; 7 bases are a match to TRBD1. The CDR3 length is 15 residues. Germline-derived CDR1 and CDR2 are LGHDT and YNNKEL (reference sequence). J was trimmed by 6 bases and V by 3 bases; bases with no gene match: 11.

V usage is TRBV29-1 and J usage is TRBJ2-2; D is perhaps TRBD1 (6 bases). In germline, CDR1 is SQVTM, CDR2 ANQGSEA. The CDR3 contains 11 residues. V dropped 8 bases and J dropped 4 bases, with 8 bases sitting between them. The chain's CDR3 is CSIQGTGELFF. DNA for the CDR3: TGCAGCATACAGGGCACCGGGGAGCTGTTTTTT.

V usage is TRBV6-2 or TRBV6-3 and J usage is TRBJ2-1; TRBD1 matches 8 bases. The V gene's germline CDR1 is MNHEY and CDR2 SVGEGT. CDR3 length: 17 residues. Trimming at V came to 2 bases and at J to 2 bases, leaving 8 bases not matched to a gene. The CDR3 DNA reads as TGTGCCAGCAGTTACGAGTTAGGGACAGGCGCCTACAATGAGCAGTTCTTC. As protein: CASSYELGTGAYNEQFF.

The V and J genes are TRBV6-5 and TRBJ2-4, with 7 bases aligning to TRBD1. CDR1 is MNHEY and CDR2 is SVGAGI in the germline V gene. V shed 7 bases and J 0 bases; nucleotides not matched to a gene: 3. The length of the CDR3 is 14 residues. Here the CDR3 reads CASKTGLAKNIQYF. The CDR3 DNA follows: TGTGCCAGCAAGACAGGGTTAGCCAAAAACATTCAGTACTTC.

The chain joins TRBV28 to TRBJ1-4; 8 bases are a match to TRBD1. The CDR3 is 14 amino acids. V shed 5 bases and J 10 bases; nucleotides not matched to a gene: 9. CDR1 is MDHEN, CDR2 SYDVKM, per germline. Written as DNA, the CDR3 is TGTGCCAGCAGTCCTGGACAGGGTCTGGGAAAACTGTTTTTT. Protein product: CASSPGQGLGKLFF.

The genes are TRBV5-1 and TRBJ1-1; 7 bases are shared with TRBD1. V trimming: 1 base; J trimming: 6 bases; junction bases outside the gene matches: 12. The CDR3 has 16 residues. Germline CDR1 and CDR2: SGHRS and YFSETQ. The CDR3 sequence is CASSLRQGGTYSEAFF. The DNA for the CDR3 is TGCGCCAGCAGCTTGCGACAGGGTGGAACCTATTCTGAAGCTTTCTTT.

This clone came up a few times. This chain connects TRBV4-2 to TRBJ2-7; D is perhaps TRBD1 (5 bases). There are 13 residues in the CDR3. Per the germline V gene, CDR1 is LGHNA and CDR2 is YNFKEQ. Trimming cost V 4 bases and J 6 bases, with 13 bases left between them. The CDR3 sequence: CASSRRDRGEQYF. The CDR3 nucleotides read TGTGCCAGCAGCCGGCGAGACAGAGGCGAGCAGTACTTC.

This rearrangement joins TRBV21-1 to TRBJ2-1; no check of the table's D call, TRBD2, against the DNA was made. TRBV21-1 is assigned pseudogene status. The CDR3 runs to 15 residues. The CDR3 sequence is CASSARLAGSDEQFF. The CDR3 nucleotides read TGTGCCAGCAGCGCGCGACTAGCGGGGAGCGATGAGCAGTTCTTC.

The chain joins TRBV4-1 to TRBJ1-1; no clear D gene. CDR1 and CDR2 from the germline V gene are MGHRA and YSYEKL. The CDR3 has 16 residues. V was trimmed by 4 bases and J by 1 base, leaving 16 bases between them. The CDR3 DNA follows: TGCGCCAGCAGCCCGCCAACGGGAGATGGGAACACTGAAGCTTTCTTT. It translates to CASSPPTGDGNTEAFF.

The CDR3 region is CASSRIGRGQGSYEQYF. The CDR3 DNA sequence: TGTGCCAGCAGCCGCATAGGGAGGGGACAGGGGTCCTACGAGCAGTACTTC. J is TRBJ2-7 and V is TRBV14; 10 bases fit TRBD1. Germline lookup yields CDR1 SGHDN and CDR2 FVKESK. This CDR3 has 17 residues. With 4 bases clipped from V and 1 base from J, the junction kept 10 bases outside the gene matches.

Note on this clone: Other DNA sequences in this specimen translate into the identical CDR3. The rearrangement links TRBV6-2 or TRBV6-3 to TRBJ1-1; D might be TRBD1 (5 bases). The CDR3 totals 14 residues. Germline V gene sequence: CDR1 MNHEY, CDR2 SVGEGT. V lost 3 bases and J lost 4, with 12 bases in between. The CDR3 DNA follows: TGTGCCAGCAGTTATTCGGGGGGAGGCACTGAAGCTTTCTTT. Translated: CASSYSGGGTEAFF.

V gene TRBV9 combines with J gene TRBJ2-5, with D possibly TRBD2 on 6 matching bases. V dropped 0 bases and J dropped 6 bases, with 21 bases sitting between them. The CDR3 runs to 17 residues. Germline CDR1 is SGDLS and CDR2 is YYNGEE. In DNA, the CDR3 is TGTGCCAGCAGCGTAGCTGATACTAGTCGGGGGAAACAGACCCAGTACTTC. It is translated as CASSVADTSRGKQTQYF.

CDR3 region: CASGGHMNTEAFF. As DNA, the CDR3 is TGTGCCAGCGGGGGACACATGAACACTGAAGCTTTCTTT. V is TRBV12-3 or TRBV12-4 and J is TRBJ1-1; tentative D call: TRBD1 (6 bases). V was trimmed by 8 bases and J by 0 bases, leaving 10 bases between them. The CDR3 is made up of 13 amino acids.

The CDR3 spells CASSYSDRTTDTQYF. The CDR3 DNA reads TGTGCCAGCAGTTACTCCGACAGGACCACAGATACGCAGTATTTT. The chain couples TRBV6-5 to TRBJ2-3; TRBD1 is a possible D gene (6 bases). The germline V and J ends were trimmed by 0 bases and 2 bases, with 9 bases remaining between them. The germline V gene has CDR1 MNHEY and CDR2 SVGAGI. This CDR3 region has 15 residues.